This T cell receptor (beta chain) came from a study of vaccination effects on CD4 cells after COVID-19 (dated by TCRdb to between 2021 and 2022). General notes on the study: Each participant got two doses of an mRNA SARS-CoV-2 vaccine, either BNT162b2 or mRNA-1273. In both COVID-19 convalescent patients and infection-naive vaccine recipients, the study compared SARS-CoV-2 spike-specific CD4+ TCR repertoires from before mRNA vaccination with those from after it. The full study included over 8 COVID-19 convalescent patients and a handful of SARS-CoV-2-naive healthy vaccine recipients. In the study, cultures from other donors were sequenced using the Oncomine TCR Beta short-read assay on an Illumina iSeq 100.

V gives up 10 bases and J gives up 0 bases, and the segment between their germline ends measures 19 bases. CDR1 and CDR2, looked up from the germline V gene, are ENHRY and SYGVKD. Measured from the cysteine to the phenylalanine, the CDR3 is 15 residues long. The kept DNA is CDR3 alone, 45 bases in frame from the first base. The table lists this clone with a few counts. No cognate antigen has been identified for it. No clone much larger than this one lies a single base away; base qualities are absent. In the ViraFEST assay, PBMC were stimulated with viral peptide pools, and TCR sequencing was then used to find antigen-specific CD4+ T cell clonotypes based on their expansion. After around 11 days of culture, CD4+ T cells were isolated with the EasySep CD4+ T cell isolation kit. The absence of prior SARS-CoV-2 infection in healthy vaccine recipients was confirmed by negative nucleocapsid antibodies before and after vaccination. Under 2.5 million PBMC per well were cultured with about 9 ug/ml peptides in IMDM containing around 5% human AB serum, about 10 IU/ml IL-2 and gentamicin. On days 3 and 7, half of the culture medium was replaced with fresh IL-2-containing medium. Each peptide stimulation condition was cultured in triplicate wells unless otherwise noted. PBMC were separated from whole blood using Ficoll-Paque Plus gradient centrifugation and were then either cryopreserved at -140C or used fresh. The overlapping peptide pools covered the spike proteins of SARS-CoV-2 as well as those of the common cold coronaviruses HCoV-NL63, HCoV-OC43 and HCoV-229E. Genomic DNA was extracted from cultured CD4+ T cells with the QIAamp micro DNA kit.

The library was built by means of the immunoSEQ multiplex PCR assay. TCR beta CDR3 sequencing was performed on DNA from the cultured, isolated CD4+ T cells. In the paper's pipeline: Non-productive TCR sequences were discarded, and reads were trimmed to the CDR3 region, with only CDR3s of 7 or more amino acids retained. Antigen-specific clonotypes were identified using the MANAFEST web app by comparison of expansion in peptide wells against reference cultures. Positive clones required FDR<0.05 expansion versus reference and all other wells, odds ratio above 5, and frequency above 0.1% in two replicate wells. Clonotypes significantly expanded in SARS-CoV-2 spike wells and in at least one common cold coronavirus spike condition were defined as cross-reactive. Levenshtein distance calculated with the stringdist R package was used to assess CDR3 similarity, and unrooted trees were constructed with ape in R 3.6.1. TCRdb took over this immuneACCESS table, retaining in-frame rearrangements with V and J assigned. Such tables are incomplete; in checked studies, under half of the missing clones stem from an unresolved V gene, and the remainder is unexplained. V and J calls plus clone size are reproduced from that table; the DNA served to infer D and trimming. The sample table records 50,000 to 60,000 clones; around 68% of these occur just once. Of the sample, 15% to 20% is held by the ten largest clones.

What the research found in general, with its limitations: At late post-vaccination timepoints, both infection-induced and vaccine-induced clones showed marked clonal contraction, consistent with waning T cell responses. Limitations of the study were the small number of convalescent patients and the absence of early post-infection timepoints. Among healthy vaccine recipients, nearly all vaccine-induced clones were SARS-CoV-2 mono-reactive, and just 1 of 255 was cross-reactive with common cold coronaviruses.

Rearrangement joined TRBV10-3 to TRBJ2-7; D gene: possibly TRBD1, on 5 matching bases. The source is a human donor who received a COVID-19 vaccine. Sequences were derived from CD4+ T cells from PBMCs cultured with SARS-CoV-2 spike peptides, sampled before COVID-19 vaccination. Interpreted using the paper, the cell subset or site label stands for: SARS-CoV-2 spike overlapping peptide pool stimulation. The DNA sequence follows: TGTGCCACATCCCCCAGGACAATAAACTCCTACGAGCAGTACTTC. This codes for CATSPRTINSYEQYF.